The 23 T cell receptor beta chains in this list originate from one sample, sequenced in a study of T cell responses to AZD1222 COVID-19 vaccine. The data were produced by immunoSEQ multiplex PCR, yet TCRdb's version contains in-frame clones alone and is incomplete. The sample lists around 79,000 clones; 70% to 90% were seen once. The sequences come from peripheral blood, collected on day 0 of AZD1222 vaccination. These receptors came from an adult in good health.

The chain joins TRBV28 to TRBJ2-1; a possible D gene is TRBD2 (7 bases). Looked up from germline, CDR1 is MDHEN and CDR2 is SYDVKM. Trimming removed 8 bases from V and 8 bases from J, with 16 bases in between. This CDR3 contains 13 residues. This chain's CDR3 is CASQWGGLDEQFF. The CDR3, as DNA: TGTGCCAGCCAATGGGGGGGCCTCGATGAGCAGTTCTTC. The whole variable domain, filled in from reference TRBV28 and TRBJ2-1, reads DVKVTQSSRYLVKRTGEKVFLECVQDMDHENMFWYRQDPGLGLRLIYFSYDVKMKEKGDIPEGYSVSREKKERFSLILESASTNQTSMYLCASQWGGLDEQFFGPGTRLTVL.

CDR3: CASSQGGQVGETQYF. The CDR3 DNA follows: TGTGCCAGCAGCCAAGGGGGACAGGTTGGAGAGACCCAGTACTTC. V usage is TRBV11-2 and J usage is TRBJ2-5; 8 bases map to TRBD1. This CDR3 contains 15 residues. The V gene's germline CDR1 is SGHAT and CDR2 FQNNGV. J gave up 4 bases and V 5 bases, and 9 bases lay outside the gene matches.

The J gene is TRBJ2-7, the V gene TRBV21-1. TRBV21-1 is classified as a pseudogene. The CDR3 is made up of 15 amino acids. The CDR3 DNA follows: TGTGCCAGCAGCAAAGTAGGGCAGGACTCCTACGAGCAGTACTTC. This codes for CASSKVGQDSYEQYF.

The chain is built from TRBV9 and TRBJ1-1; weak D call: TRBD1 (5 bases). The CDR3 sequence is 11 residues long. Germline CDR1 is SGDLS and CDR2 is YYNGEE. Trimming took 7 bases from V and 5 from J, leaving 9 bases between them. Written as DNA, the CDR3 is TGTGCCAGCGGGTCAGGGACTGAAGCTTTCTTT. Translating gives CASGSGTEAFF.

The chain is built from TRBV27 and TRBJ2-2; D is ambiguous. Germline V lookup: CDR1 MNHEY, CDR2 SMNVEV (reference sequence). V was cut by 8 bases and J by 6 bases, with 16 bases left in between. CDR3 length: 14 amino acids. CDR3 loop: CASRALGEPGELFF. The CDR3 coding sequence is TGTGCCAGCCGGGCCCTAGGAGAACCCGGGGAGCTGTTTTTT.

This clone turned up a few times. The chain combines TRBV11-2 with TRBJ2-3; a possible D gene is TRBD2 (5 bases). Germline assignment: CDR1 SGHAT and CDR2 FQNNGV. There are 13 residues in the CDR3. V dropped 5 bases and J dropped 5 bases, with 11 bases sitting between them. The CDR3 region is CASSNGRGDTQYF. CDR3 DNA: TGTGCCAGCAGCAACGGACGGGGAGATACGCAGTATTTT.

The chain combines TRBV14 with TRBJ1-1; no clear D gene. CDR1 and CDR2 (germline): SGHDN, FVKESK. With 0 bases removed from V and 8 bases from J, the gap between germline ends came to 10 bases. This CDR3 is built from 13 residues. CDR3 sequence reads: CASSQELQNEAFF. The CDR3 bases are TGTGCCAGCAGCCAAGAACTTCAGAACGAAGCTTTCTTT. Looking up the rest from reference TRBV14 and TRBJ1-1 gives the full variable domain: EAGVTQFPSHSVIEKGQTVTLRCDPISGHDNLYWYRRVMGKEIKFLLHFVKESKQDESGMPNNRFLAERTGGTYSTLKVQPAELEDSGVYFCASSQELQNEAFFGQGTRLTVV.

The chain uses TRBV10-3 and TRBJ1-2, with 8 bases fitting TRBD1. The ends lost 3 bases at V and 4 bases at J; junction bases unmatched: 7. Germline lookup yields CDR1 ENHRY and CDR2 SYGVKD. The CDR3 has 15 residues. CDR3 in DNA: TGTGCCATCAGTGACAAAAACAGGGGGTCCTATGGCTACACCTTC. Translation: CAISDKNRGSYGYTF.

The CDR3 DNA sequence: TGTGCCAGCAGCCCTCTAGCGGGAAGCTGGGAGCTGTTTTTT. Translated, it gives CASSPLAGSWELFF. The chain uses TRBV14 and TRBJ2-2, with TRBD2 matching over 9 bases. J was trimmed by 9 bases and V by 4 bases; bases with no gene match: 6. Germline V lookup: CDR1 SGHDN, CDR2 FVKESK. This CDR3 comprises 14 residues. Together with reference TRBV14 and TRBJ2-2, the CDR3 gives the full variable domain: EAGVTQFPSHSVIEKGQTVTLRCDPISGHDNLYWYRRVMGKEIKFLLHFVKESKQDESGMPNNRFLAERTGGTYSTLKVQPAELEDSGVYFCASSPLAGSWELFFGEGSRLTVL.

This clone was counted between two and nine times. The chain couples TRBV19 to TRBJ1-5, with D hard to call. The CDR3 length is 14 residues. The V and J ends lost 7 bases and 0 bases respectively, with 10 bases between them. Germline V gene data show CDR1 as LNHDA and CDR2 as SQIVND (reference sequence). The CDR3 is CASTARPSNQPQHF. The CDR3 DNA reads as TGTGCCAGTACTGCCAGACCTAGCAATCAGCCCCAGCATTTT.

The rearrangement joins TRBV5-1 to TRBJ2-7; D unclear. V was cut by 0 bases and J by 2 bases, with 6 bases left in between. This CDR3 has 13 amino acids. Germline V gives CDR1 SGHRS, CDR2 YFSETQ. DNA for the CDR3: TGCGCCAGCAGCTTGGTGACACCCTACGAGCAGTACTTC. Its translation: CASSLVTPYEQYF.

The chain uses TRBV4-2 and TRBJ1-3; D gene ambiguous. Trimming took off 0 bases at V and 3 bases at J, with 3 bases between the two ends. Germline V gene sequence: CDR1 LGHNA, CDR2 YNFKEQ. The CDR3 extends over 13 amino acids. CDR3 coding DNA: TGTGCCAGCAGCCAAGATCTTGGAAACACCATATATTTT. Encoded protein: CASSQDLGNTIYF.

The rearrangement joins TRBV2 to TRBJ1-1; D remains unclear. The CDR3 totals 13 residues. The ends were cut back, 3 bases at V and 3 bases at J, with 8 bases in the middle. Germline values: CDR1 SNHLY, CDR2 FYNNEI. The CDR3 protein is CASSDTGYTEAFF. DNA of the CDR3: TGTGCCAGCAGTGATACCGGGTACACTGAAGCTTTCTTT.

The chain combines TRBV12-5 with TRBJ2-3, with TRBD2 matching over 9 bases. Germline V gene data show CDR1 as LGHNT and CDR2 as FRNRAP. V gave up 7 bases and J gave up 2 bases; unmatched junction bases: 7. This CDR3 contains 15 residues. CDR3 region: CASALGTSTTDTQYF. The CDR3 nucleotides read TGTGCTAGTGCCCTCGGGACTAGCACCACAGATACGCAGTATTTT.

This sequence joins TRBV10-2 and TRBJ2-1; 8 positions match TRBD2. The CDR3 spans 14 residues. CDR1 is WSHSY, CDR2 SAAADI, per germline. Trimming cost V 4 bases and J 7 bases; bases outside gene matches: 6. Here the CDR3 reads CASSASGSGNEQFF. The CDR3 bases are TGCGCCAGCAGTGCCAGCGGGAGTGGTAATGAGCAGTTCTTC.

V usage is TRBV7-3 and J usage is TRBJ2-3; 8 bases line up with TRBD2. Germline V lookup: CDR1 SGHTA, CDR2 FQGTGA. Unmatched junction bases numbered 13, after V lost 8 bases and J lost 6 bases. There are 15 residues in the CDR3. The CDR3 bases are TGTGCCAGCCGCCCGGGCGGGGGGCTTTCTGATACGCAGTATTTT. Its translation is CASRPGGGLSDTQYF.

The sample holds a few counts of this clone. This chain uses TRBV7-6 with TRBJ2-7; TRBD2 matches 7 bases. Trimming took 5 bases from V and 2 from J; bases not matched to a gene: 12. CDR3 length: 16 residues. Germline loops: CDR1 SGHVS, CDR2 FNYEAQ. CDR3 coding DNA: TGTGCCAGCAGCCTACGGCCAGGCGGGAGCCCCTACGAGCAGTACTTC. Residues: CASSLRPGGSPYEQYF.

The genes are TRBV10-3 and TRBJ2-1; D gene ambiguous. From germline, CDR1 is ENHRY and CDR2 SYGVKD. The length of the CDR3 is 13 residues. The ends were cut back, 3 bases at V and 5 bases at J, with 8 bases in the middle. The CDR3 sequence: CAISDSGDNEQFF. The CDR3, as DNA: TGTGCCATCAGTGATTCAGGCGACAATGAGCAGTTCTTC.

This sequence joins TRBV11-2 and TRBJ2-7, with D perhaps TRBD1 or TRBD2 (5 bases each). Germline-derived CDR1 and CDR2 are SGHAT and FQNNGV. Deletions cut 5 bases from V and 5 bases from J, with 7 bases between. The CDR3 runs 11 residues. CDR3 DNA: TGTGCCAGCAGCCCGGGACACGAGCAGTACTTC. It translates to CASSPGHEQYF.

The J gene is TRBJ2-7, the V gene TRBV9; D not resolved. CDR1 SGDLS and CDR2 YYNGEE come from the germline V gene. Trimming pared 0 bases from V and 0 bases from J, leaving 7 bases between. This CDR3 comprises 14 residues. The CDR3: CASSVASSSYEQYF. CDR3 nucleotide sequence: TGTGCCAGCAGCGTAGCTAGTAGCTCCTACGAGCAGTACTTC.

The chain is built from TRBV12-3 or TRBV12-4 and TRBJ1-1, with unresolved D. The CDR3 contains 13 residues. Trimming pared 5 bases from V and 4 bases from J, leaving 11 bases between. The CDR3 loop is CASSLARGTEAFF. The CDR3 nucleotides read TGTGCCAGCAGTCTCGCTCGGGGCACTGAAGCTTTCTTT.

The CDR3: CASSTRGENEQYF. The CDR3 bases are TGTGCCAGCAGCACAAGGGGGGAGAACGAGCAGTACTTC. The V and J genes are TRBV6-5 and TRBJ2-7; D may match TRBD1 or TRBD2 (6 bases each). V was cut by 6 bases and J by 5 bases, with 14 bases left in between. From germline, CDR1 is MNHEY and CDR2 SVGAGI. This CDR3 region has 13 residues.

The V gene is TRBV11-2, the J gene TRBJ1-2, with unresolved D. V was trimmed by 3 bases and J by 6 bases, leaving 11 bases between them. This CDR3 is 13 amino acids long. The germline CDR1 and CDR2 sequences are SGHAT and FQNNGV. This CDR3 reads CASSFLISDGYTF. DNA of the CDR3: TGTGCCAGCAGCTTCCTTATTTCGGATGGCTACACCTTC.